This TCR beta chain derives from a study of T cell changes during pregnancy in multiple sclerosis. The CDR3 extends over 13 amino acids. V was clipped by 4 bases and J by 4 bases, with 10 bases between them. The germline gives CDR1 LGHNA, CDR2 YNFKEQ. This table comes from immunoSEQ multiplex PCR, and its TCRdb copy is limited to in-frame clones, with some not included. The table shows more than 30,000 clones, with about 92% occurring only once. The V call is TRBV4-2, the J call TRBJ1-1; D uncertain. The sequenced sample was CD8+ T cells from peripheral blood mononuclear cells, obtained in the third trimester of pregnancy. The source of this sequence is a female donor with multiple sclerosis, enrolled in a pregnancy study. CDR3 DNA: TGTGCCAGCAGCCCGCGAGGAGGCACTGAAGCTTTCTTT. It codes for CASSPRGGTEAFF.